This TCR beta chain was recorded in a study of blood T cell repertoires in COVID-19. About the study: PBMCs, B-cell-depleted T cells, or T cells provided the cDNA or gDNA that made up the material.

The table lists this clone with a count of one. Trimming left V 8 bases short and J 10 bases short, with 15 bases between. Germline V gives CDR1 MNHEY, CDR2 SVGAGI. This CDR3 is 13 amino acids long. Data came from immunoSEQ multiplex PCR; TCRdb stores just in-frame clones and leaves some out. Among over 90,000 clones listed, roughly 78% were seen once. This TCR was sampled from a man aged 45 to 65 with active or convalescent COVID-19. The sample comprised peripheral blood. The gene calls are TRBV6-5 and TRBJ1-6; a possible D gene is TRBD1 (5 bases). CDR3 residues: CASWGREGSPLHF. Here the CDR3 DNA reads TGTGCCAGCTGGGGGAGGGAGGGATCACCCCTCCACTTT.